This T cell receptor (beta chain) was found in a study of blood T cells in healthy people across ages. Study-wide findings and caveats: From one million sequenced T cells, diversity estimates were lower bounds.

Together with a sample-barcoded 5' primer, a J-beta primer mix was included in a second PCR lasting about 6 to 12 cycles. TCRdb re-derived calls from the 5' RACE reads in MiXCR, one entry per CDR3 protein. This repertoire shows 1,500,000 or so distinct CDR3 sequences, approximately 42% found once; its top ten account for 4%. This clonotype was counted only a few times. Its target is not known. Trimming took 5 bases from V and 2 from J; bases not matched to a gene: 8. The CDR3 has 15 amino acids. Germline assignment: CDR1 SNHLY and CDR2 FYNNEI. The origin of this receptor is a woman between 18 and 29 years old in good health. The sample comprised blood. This rearrangement joins TRBV2 to TRBJ2-5, with 7 bases matching TRBD2. CDR3 sequence reads: CASSSPSGTQETQYF. For the CDR3, the DNA is TGTGCCAGCAGTTCCCCTAGCGGAACTCAAGAGACCCAGTACTTC.